This T cell receptor beta chain originates from a study of cytomegalovirus exposure and HLA in healthy donors. Turning to the study itself: The same platform used for the approximately 700 first-cohort repertoires was also used for the approximately 120 validation repertoires, as a later analysis reported.

This table comes from immunoSEQ multiplex PCR, and its TCRdb copy is limited to in-frame clones, with some not included. The sample records about 260,000 clones, about 90% being singletons. V lost 5 bases, J lost 14 bases, and 14 bases lay in between. The CDR3 totals 11 residues. Germline V gene lookup returns CDR1 MNHEY and CDR2 SMNVEV (reference sequence). The sequenced material came from PBMCs. This chain connects TRBV27 to TRBJ2-3; D is ambiguous. This clonotype originated in a woman in her thirties in good health and CMV-seronegative. The CDR3 here is CASSNGPSSYF. In nucleotides, the CDR3 is TGTGCCAGCAGTAACGGACCTTCTTCGTATTTT.